The TCR beta chain under discussion was sequenced for a study of technical replicates of blood from a handful of donors. Method: immunoSEQ multiplex PCR; TCRdb's copy keeps in-frame clones and lacks some. The sample lists approximately 80,000 clones, about 89% occurring once. The source of this sequence is a human donor in good health. Material: T cells isolated from PBMCs.

The CDR3, as DNA: TGTGCCAGCAGCGTAGAGGTGGGGCGCCTCAACTCCGGGGAGCTGTTTTTT. It specifies CASSVEVGRLNSGELFF. The V call is TRBV9, the J call TRBJ2-2; weak D call: TRBD1 (5 bases). Trimming cost V 0 bases and J 6 bases, with 18 bases left between them. Germline V CDR1 and CDR2: SGDLS, YYNGEE. CDR3 length: 17 amino acids. Combining the CDR3 with reference TRBV9 and TRBJ2-2 gives the whole variable domain DSGVTQTPKHLITATGQRVTLRCSPRSGDLSVYWYQQSLDQGLQFLIQYYNGEERAKGNILERFSAQQFPDLHSELNLSSLELGDSALYFCASSVEVGRLNSGELFFGEGSRLTVL.